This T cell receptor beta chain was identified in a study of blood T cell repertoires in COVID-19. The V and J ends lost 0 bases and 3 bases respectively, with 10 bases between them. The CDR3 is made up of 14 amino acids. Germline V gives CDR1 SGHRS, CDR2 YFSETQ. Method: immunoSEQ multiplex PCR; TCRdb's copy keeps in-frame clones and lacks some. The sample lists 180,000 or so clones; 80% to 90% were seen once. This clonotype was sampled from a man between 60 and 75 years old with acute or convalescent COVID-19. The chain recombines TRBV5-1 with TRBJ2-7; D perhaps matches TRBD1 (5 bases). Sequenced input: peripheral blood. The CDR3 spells CASSLALQDYEQYF. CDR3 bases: TGCGCCAGCAGCTTGGCTTTACAGGACTACGAGCAGTACTTC.